This T cell receptor beta chain originates from a study of CD8 T cells in ankylosing spondylitis. Findings of the study overall: Reactive arthritis synovial fluid and blood were previously reported to contain some motif variants. Significant enrichment of disease-linked clones was reportedly seen in matched ankylosing spondylitis synovial fluid.

This clonotype was observed many times. Antigen: not known. Between the trimmed V and J ends, which lost 3 bases and 0 bases, there was a span of 8 bases. This CDR3 spans 15 amino acids. For TCR beta, libraries came from quantitative 5'-RACE with molecular barcodes. TCRdb re-analysed the 5' RACE reads in MiXCR, keeping a single row per CDR3 protein. The table shows about 240,000 distinct CDR3 sequences, with approximately 9% occurring only once. Sequencing used blood, either unsorted or a sorted T cell fraction (not recorded which). The J gene is TRBJ2-2, the V gene TRBV12-3 or TRBV12-4; D not resolved. The source is a male donor with ankylosing spondylitis or in good health (not recorded which). CDR3 region: CASSLRHSNTGELFF. DNA of the CDR3: TGTGCCAGCAGTTTGAGACACTCGAACACCGGGGAGCTGTTTTTT.